The present T cell receptor (beta chain) was sequenced within a study of STAT5B mutations in CD4+ large granular lymphocyte leukemia. In the study overall: The CDR3 'QG' motif was associated with a particular HLA allele among healthy donors.

Control samples were healthy donors' buffy coats. A remark on this clone: Its antigen remains unknown.

Study-level results: TRBV06-family usage was enriched in top patient clones (8/27) versus controls (2/35). No patients shared main leukemic clonotypes, though roughly 25% appeared at low frequency elsewhere.

This CDR3 is built from 14 residues. Germline values: CDR1 SNHLY, CDR2 FYNNEI. Trimming left V 6 bases short and J 1 base short, with 10 bases between. Assay used: immunoSEQ multiplex PCR; TCRdb lists only in-frame clones, some missing. The profile covers fewer than 35,000 clones, with approximately 71% appearing a single time and about 0.45% taken by the ten largest. V and J are TRBV2 and TRBJ1-3; perhaps TRBD1 as D (6 bases). The sequence was obtained from a human donor in good health. The sample consisted of CD4+ T cells from blood buffy coats. This chain's CDR3 is CASRTGASGNTIYF. CDR3 DNA sequence: TGTGCCAGCAGGACGGGGGCGTCTGGAAACACCATATATTTT.